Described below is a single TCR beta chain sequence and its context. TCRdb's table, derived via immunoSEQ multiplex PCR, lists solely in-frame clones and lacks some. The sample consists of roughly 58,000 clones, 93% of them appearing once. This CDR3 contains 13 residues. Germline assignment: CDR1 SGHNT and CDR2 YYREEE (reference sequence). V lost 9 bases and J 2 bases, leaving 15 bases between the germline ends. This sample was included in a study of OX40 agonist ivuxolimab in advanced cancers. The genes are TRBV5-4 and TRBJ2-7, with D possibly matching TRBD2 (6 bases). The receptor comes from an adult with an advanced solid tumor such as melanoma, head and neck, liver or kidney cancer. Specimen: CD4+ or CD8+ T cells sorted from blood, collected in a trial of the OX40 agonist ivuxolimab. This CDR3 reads CATTGLNTYEQYF. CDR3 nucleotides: TGTGCCACTACGGGACTTAACACCTACGAGCAGTACTTC.